This TCR beta chain is drawn from a study of CD8 T cells in Susac syndrome. The study's findings and limits: As acknowledged by the study, its TCR sequencing and HLA analysis included a relatively small number of individuals.

Sequencing of TCR beta drew on CD8+ and CD4+ T cells from blood. Purification of the CD8+ and CD4+ T cells relied on negative isolation, and TEMRA cells underwent FACS enrichment. The CDR3 is 15 amino acids. V gave up 3 bases and J gave up 7 bases, with 15 bases separating them. The V gene's germline CDR1 is LNHDA and CDR2 SQIVND (reference sequence). On this clonotype itself: Its specificity is not known.

With random hexamers, reverse transcription was performed on roughly 0.5 to 1 ug of RNA. TCR beta CDR3 was amplified by immunoSEQ covering 54 Vbeta and 13 Jbeta. TCRdb passed the immunoSEQ multiplex PCR reads through MiXCR, listing each CDR3 protein once. The data hold about 300,000 distinct CDR3 sequences, with 85% observed a single time. The chain is built from TRBV19 and TRBJ2-2, with D maybe TRBD2 (5 bases). The clonotype comes from a human donor with multiple sclerosis. The sample consisted of CD8+ T cells from PBMCs. CDR3 nucleotide sequence: TGTGCCAGTAGTATTAAGCGTCCGGGAATCGGGGAGCTGTTTTTT. Amino acid sequence: CASSIKRPGIGELFF.